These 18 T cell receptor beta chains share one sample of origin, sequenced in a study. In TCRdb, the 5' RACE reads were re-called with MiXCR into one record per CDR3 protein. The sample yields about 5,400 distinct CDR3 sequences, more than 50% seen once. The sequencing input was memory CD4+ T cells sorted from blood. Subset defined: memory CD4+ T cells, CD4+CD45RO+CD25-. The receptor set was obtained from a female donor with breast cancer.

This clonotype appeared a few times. The CDR3 sequence is CASSAWDRTPLHF. As DNA, the CDR3 is TGTGCCAGCAGTGCGTGGGACCGTACACCCCTCCACTTT. The chain links TRBV6-1 to TRBJ1-6; weak D call: TRBD1 (5 bases). The CDR3 is 13 amino acids. The V end was cut by 4 bases, the J end by 11 bases, with 12 bases between. Germline CDR1 is MNHNS and CDR2 is SASEGT.

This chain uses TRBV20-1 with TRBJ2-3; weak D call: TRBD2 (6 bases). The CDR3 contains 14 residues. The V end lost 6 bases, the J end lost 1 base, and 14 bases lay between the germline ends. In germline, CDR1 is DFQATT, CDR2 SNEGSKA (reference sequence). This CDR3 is CSASGGLGTDTQYF. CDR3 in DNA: TGCAGTGCCAGTGGGGGACTCGGCACAGATACGCAGTATTTT.

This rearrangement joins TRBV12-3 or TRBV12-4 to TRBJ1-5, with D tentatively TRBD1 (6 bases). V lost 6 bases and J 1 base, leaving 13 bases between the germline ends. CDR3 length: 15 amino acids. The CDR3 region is CASSPTGRSNQPQHF. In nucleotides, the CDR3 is TGTGCCAGCAGCCCAACAGGGAGGAGCAATCAGCCCCAGCATTTT.

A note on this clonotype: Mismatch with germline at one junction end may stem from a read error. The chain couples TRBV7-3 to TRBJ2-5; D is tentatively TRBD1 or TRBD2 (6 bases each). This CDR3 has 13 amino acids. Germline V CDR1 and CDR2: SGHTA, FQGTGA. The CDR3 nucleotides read TGTGCCAGCAGCTTAAATACGGGGGCGACGATGGACTTC. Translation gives CASSLNTGATMDF.

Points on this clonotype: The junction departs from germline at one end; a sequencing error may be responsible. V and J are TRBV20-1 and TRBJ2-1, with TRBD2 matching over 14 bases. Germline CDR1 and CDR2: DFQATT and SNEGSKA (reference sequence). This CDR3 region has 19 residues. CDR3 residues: CGARHPGLAGEAEYNEQFF. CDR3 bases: TGCGGTGCTAGACATCCGGGACTAGCGGGAGAGGCGGAGTACAATGAGCAGTTCTTC.

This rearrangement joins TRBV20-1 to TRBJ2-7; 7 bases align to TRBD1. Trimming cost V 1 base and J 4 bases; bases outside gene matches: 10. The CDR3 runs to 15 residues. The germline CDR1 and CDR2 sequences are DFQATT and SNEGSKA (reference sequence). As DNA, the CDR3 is TGCAGTGCTAGAGCCCCCGGACAGGTCCATTACGAGCAGTACTTC. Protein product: CSARAPGQVHYEQYF.

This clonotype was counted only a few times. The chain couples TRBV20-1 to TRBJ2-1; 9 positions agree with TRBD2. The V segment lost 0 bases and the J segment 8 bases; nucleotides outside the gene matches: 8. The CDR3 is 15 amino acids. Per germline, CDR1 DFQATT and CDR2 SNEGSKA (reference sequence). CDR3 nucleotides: TGCAGTGCTAGAGATTTGACTAGCGGCCCGCATGAGCAGTTCTTC. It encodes CSARDLTSGPHEQFF.

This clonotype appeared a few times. The CDR3: CASSLRGGANPEQFF. In DNA, the CDR3 is TGCGCCAGCAGCCTCCGCGGTGGGGCGAATCCTGAGCAGTTCTTC. V and J are TRBV5-1 and TRBJ2-1; tentative D call: TRBD1 (5 bases). The length of the CDR3 is 15 residues. V was pared by 4 bases and J by 9 bases, with 20 bases between. CDR1 and CDR2 from the germline V gene are SGHRS and YFSETQ.

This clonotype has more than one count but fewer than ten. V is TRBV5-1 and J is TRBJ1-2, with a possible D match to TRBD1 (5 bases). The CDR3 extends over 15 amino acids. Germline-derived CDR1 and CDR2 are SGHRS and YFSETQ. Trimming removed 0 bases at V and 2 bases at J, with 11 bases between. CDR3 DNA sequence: TGCGCCAGCAGCTTGGGGCAGGGTCGAAACTATGGCTACACCTTC. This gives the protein CASSLGQGRNYGYTF. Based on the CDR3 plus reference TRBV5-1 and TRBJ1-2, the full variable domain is KAGVTQTPRYLIKTRGQQVTLSCSPISGHRSVSWYQQTPGQGLQFLFEYFSETQRNKGNFPGRFSGRQFSNSRSEMNVSTLELGDSALYLCASSLGQGRNYGYTFGSGTRLTVV.

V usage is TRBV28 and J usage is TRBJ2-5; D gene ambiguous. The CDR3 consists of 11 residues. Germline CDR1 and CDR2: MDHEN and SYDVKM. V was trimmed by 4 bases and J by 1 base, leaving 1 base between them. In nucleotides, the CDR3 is TGTGCCAGCAGTTCCCAAGAGACCCAGTACTTC. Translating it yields CASSSQETQYF.

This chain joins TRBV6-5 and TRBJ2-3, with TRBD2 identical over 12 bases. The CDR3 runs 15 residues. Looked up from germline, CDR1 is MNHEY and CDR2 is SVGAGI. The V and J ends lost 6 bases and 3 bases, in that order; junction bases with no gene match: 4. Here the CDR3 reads CASSRGLAGTDTQYF. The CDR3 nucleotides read TGTGCCAGCAGCCGCGGACTAGCGGGGACAGATACGCAGTATTTT.

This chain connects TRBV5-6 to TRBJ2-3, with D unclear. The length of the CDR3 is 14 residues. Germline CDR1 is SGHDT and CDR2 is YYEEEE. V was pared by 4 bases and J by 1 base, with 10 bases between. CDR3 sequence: CASSAKWRTDTQYF. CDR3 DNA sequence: TGTGCCAGCAGCGCTAAGTGGCGCACAGATACGCAGTATTTT.

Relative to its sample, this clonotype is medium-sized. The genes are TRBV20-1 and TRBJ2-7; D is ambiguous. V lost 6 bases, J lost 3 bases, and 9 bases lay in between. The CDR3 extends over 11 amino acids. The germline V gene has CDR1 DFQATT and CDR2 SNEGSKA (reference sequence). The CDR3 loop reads CSASKYYEQYF. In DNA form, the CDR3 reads TGCAGTGCGTCGAAATACTACGAGCAGTACTTC.

CDR3 in DNA: TGCGCCAGCAGCCAAGTGGGGATCGGGACCCCTGAAGCTTTCTTT. Translating it yields CASSQVGIGTPEAFF. The chain uses TRBV4-1 and TRBJ1-1, with D perhaps matching TRBD1 (5 bases). The V gene's germline CDR1 is MGHRA and CDR2 YSYEKL. V dropped 1 base and J dropped 6 bases, with 15 bases sitting between them. This CDR3 spans 15 amino acids.

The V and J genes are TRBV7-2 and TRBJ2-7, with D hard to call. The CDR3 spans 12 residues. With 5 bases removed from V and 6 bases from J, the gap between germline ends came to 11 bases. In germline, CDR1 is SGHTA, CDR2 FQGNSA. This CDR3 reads CASSLPRGEQYF. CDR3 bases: TGTGCCAGCAGCCTCCCCAGAGGCGAGCAGTACTTC.

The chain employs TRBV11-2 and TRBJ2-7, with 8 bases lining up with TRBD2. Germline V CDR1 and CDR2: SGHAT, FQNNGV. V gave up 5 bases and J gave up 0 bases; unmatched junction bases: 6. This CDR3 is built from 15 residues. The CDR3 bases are TGTGCCAGCAGCGCACTAGCGGTCAACTCCTACGAGCAGTACTTC. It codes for CASSALAVNSYEQYF.

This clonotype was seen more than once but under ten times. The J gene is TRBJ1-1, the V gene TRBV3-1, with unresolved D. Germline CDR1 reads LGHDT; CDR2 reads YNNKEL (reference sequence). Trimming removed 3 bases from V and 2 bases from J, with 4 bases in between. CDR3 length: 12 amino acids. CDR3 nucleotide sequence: TGTGCCAGCAGCCAGGGAAACACTGAAGCTTTCTTT. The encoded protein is CASSQGNTEAFF.

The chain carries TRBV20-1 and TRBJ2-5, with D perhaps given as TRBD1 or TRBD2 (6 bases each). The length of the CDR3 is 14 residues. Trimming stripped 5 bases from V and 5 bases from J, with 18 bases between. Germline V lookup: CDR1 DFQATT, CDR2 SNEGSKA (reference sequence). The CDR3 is CSAPPSSGAETQYF. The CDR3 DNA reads TGCAGTGCTCCACCATCGTCGGGGGCGGAGACCCAGTACTTC.